This TCR beta chain was identified in a study of CD8 T cells in ankylosing spondylitis. Study-wide findings and caveats: About 8 highly homologous variants made up a TCR beta motif, and this motif appeared characteristic of ankylosing spondylitis blood.

Libraries for TCR beta were made by quantitative 5'-RACE with molecular barcodes. Each CDR3 protein gets one entry after TCRdb re-called the 5' RACE reads with MiXCR. Of 150,000 to 250,000 distinct CDR3 sequences in the sample, around 13% were seen once. Worth noting for this clonotype: Its antigen is still unknown.

Trimming stripped 4 bases from V and 4 bases from J, with 8 bases between. Germline assignment: CDR1 LNHDA and CDR2 SQIVND (reference sequence). This CDR3 contains 13 residues. The gene calls are TRBV19 and TRBJ1-5, with a possible D match to TRBD1 (5 bases). The specimen sequenced was blood, either unsorted or a sorted T cell fraction (not recorded which). The receptor's source is a male donor with ankylosing spondylitis or in good health (not recorded which). CDR3 sequence (DNA): TGTGCCAGTAGTAATTGGGGGAATCAGCCCCAGCATTTT. Its protein is CASSNWGNQPQHF.